This entry lists 4 T cell receptor beta chains sequenced from one sample in a study of shared clonotypes between healthy human individuals. Assay: immunoSEQ multiplex PCR; the TCRdb copy retains only in-frame clones and omits some. This sample has approximately 650,000 clones, with around 95% found just once. CD45RO negativity and positive selection for CCR7 defined naive CD8 cells, a population that excluded terminally differentiated effector memory CD45RA+ cells. Sequenced material: naive CD8+ T cells sorted from blood. The origin of the receptors is a woman younger than 45 in good health.

This sequence joins TRBV6-1 and TRBJ2-3, with 11 bases identical to TRBD1. The trim removed 2 bases at V and 2 bases at J, leaving 3 bases unmatched. Per the germline V gene, CDR1 is MNHNS and CDR2 is SASEGT. The CDR3 totals 16 residues. CDR3 DNA sequence: TGTGCCAGCAGTGAATGGGGACAGGGGGACACAGATACGCAGTATTTT. The encoded protein is CASSEWGQGDTDTQYF.

V gene TRBV28 combines with J gene TRBJ2-1; TRBD1 matches 7 bases. The CDR3 runs 14 residues. Germline CDR1 and CDR2: MDHEN and SYDVKM. The trim removed 5 bases at V and 6 bases at J, leaving 7 bases unmatched. The CDR3 sequence: CASSTSGTVNEQFF. The CDR3 coding sequence is TGTGCCAGCAGTACTTCCGGGACAGTCAATGAGCAGTTCTTC.

The chain combines TRBV27 with TRBJ2-3; 10 bases match TRBD2. Germline CDR1 reads MNHEY; CDR2 reads SMNVEV (reference sequence). The V segment lost 8 bases and the J segment 2 bases; nucleotides outside the gene matches: 13. The CDR3 spans 17 residues. The CDR3 DNA follows: TGTGCCAGCGCCCCGGTTCGACTAGCGGGCCTCACAGATACGCAGTATTTT. It codes for CASAPVRLAGLTDTQYF.

This sequence joins TRBV6-5 and TRBJ2-1; 9 bases match TRBD1. Germline CDR1 and CDR2: MNHEY and SVGAGI. The CDR3 is 15 residues long. V lost 2 bases, J lost 7 bases, and 6 bases stayed unmatched. This chain's CDR3 is CASSYPGQGPNEQFF. The CDR3 DNA follows: TGTGCCAGCAGTTACCCGGGACAGGGTCCTAATGAGCAGTTCTTC.